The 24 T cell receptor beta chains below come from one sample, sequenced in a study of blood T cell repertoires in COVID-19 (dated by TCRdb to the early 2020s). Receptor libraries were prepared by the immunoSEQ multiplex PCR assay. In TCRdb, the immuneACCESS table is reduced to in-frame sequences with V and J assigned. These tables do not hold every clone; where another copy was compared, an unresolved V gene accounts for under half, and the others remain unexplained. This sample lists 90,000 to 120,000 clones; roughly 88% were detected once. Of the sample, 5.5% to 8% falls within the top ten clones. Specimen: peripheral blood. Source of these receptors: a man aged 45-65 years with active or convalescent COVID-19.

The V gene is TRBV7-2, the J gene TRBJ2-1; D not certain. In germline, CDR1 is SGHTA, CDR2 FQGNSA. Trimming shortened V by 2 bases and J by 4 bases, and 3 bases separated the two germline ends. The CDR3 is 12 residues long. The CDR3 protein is CASSLQYNEQFF. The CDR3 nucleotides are TGTGCCAGCAGCTTACAATACAATGAGCAGTTCTTC.

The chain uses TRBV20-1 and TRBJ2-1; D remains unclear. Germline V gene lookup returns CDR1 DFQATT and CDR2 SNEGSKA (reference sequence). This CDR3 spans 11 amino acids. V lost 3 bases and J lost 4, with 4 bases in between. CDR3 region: CSASRYNEQFF. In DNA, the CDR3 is TGCAGTGCTAGCCGTTACAATGAGCAGTTCTTC.

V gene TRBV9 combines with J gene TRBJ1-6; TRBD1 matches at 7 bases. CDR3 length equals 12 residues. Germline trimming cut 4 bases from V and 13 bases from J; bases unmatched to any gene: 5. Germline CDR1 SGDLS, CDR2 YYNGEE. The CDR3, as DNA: TGTGCCAGCAGCACCCGACAGGGTCCCCTCCACTTT. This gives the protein CASSTRQGPLHF.

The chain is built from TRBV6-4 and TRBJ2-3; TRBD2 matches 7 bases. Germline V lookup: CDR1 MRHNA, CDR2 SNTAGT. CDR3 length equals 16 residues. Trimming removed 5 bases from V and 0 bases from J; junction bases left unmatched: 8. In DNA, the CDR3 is TGTGCCAGCAGTCCACTAGCGTCTCCTAGCACAGATACGCAGTATTTT. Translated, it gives CASSPLASPSTDTQYF.

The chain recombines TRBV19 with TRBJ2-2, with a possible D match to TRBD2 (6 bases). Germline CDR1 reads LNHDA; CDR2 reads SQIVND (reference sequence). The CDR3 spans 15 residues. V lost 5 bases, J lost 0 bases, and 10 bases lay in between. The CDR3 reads CASSQGLPNTGELFF. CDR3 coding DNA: TGTGCCAGTAGTCAAGGACTACCGAACACCGGGGAGCTGTTTTTT.

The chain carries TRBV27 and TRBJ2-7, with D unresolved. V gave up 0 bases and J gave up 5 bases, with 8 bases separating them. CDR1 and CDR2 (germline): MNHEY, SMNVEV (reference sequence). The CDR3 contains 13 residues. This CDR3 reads CASSLSIEHEQYF. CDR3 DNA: TGTGCCAGCAGTTTATCGATCGAGCACGAGCAGTACTTC.

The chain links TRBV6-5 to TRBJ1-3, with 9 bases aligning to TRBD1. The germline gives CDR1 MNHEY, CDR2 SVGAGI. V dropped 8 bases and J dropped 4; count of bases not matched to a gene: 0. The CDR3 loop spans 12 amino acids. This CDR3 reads CASGTGGNTIYF. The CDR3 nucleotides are TGTGCCAGCGGGACAGGGGGAAACACCATATATTTT.

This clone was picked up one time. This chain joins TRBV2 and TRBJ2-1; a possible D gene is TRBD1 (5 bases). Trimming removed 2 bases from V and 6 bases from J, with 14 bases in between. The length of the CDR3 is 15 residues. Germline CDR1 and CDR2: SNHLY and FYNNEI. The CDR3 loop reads CASSELSQGTNEQFF. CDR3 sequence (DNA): TGTGCCAGCAGTGAATTATCTCAGGGCACCAATGAGCAGTTCTTC.

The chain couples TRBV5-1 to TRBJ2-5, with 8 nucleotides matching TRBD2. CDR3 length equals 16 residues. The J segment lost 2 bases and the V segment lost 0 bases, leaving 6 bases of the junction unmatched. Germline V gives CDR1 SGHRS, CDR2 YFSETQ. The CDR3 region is CASSLAVASGQETQYF. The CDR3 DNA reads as TGCGCCAGCAGCTTGGCGGTTGCTAGCGGGCAAGAGACCCAGTACTTC.

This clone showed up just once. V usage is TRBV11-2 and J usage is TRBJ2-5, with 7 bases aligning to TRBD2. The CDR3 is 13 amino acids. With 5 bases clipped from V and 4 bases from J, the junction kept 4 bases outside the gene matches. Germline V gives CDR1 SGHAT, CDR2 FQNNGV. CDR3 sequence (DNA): TGTGCCAGCAGCCGGGACTACGGAGAGACCCAGTACTTC. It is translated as CASSRDYGETQYF.

The CDR3 protein is CATSRPGAGAHGYTF. The CDR3 coding sequence is TGTGCCACCAGCAGACCCGGGGCAGGGGCGCATGGCTACACCTTC. V usage is TRBV15 and J usage is TRBJ1-2; possible D gene TRBD1, 6 bases. The CDR3 is made up of 15 amino acids. Germline V gene sequence: CDR1 LNHNV, CDR2 YYDKDF (reference sequence). V was trimmed by 2 bases and J by 6 bases, leaving 16 bases between them.

The CDR3 spells CASSDGTSGYNEQFF. CDR3 DNA sequence: TGTGCCAGCAGTGACGGGACTAGCGGGTACAATGAGCAGTTCTTC. The chain carries TRBV6-1 and TRBJ2-1; 12 bases align to TRBD2. CDR3 length: 15 residues. Germline V gene lookup returns CDR1 MNHNS and CDR2 SASEGT. V lost 3 bases to trimming and J lost 4 bases; unmatched junction nucleotides: 1.

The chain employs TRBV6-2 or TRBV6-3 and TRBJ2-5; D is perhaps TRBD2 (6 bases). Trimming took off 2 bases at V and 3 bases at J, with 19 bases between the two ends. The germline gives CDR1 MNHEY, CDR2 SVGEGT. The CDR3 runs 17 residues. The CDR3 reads CASSYGSGTPVKETQYF. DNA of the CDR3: TGTGCCAGCAGTTACGGATCCGGGACTCCAGTTAAAGAGACCCAGTACTTC.

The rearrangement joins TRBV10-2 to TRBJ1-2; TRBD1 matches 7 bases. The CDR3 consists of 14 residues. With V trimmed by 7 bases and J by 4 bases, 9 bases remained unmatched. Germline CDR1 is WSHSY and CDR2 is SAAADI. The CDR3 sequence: CASMVAGGSYGYTF. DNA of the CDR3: TGCGCCAGCATGGTGGCAGGGGGAAGCTATGGCTACACCTTC.

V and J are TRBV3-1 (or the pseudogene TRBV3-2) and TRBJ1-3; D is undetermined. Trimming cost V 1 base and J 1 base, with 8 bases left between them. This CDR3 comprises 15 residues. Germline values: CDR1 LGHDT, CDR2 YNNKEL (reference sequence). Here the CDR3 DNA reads TGTGCCAGCAGCCAAGTACTCGTGTCTGGAAACACCATATATTTT. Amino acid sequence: CASSQVLVSGNTIYF.

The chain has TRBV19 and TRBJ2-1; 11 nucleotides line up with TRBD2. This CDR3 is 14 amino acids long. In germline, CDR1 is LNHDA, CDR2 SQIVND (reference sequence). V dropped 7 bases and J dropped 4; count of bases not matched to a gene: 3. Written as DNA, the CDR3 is TGTGCCAGTACTGGGACTAGCGGTTACAATGAGCAGTTCTTC. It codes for CASTGTSGYNEQFF.

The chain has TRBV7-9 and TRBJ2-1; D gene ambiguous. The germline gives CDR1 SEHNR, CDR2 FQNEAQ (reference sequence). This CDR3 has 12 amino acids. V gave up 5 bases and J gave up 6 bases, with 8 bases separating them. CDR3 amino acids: CASSPPSNEQFF. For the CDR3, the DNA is TGTGCCAGCAGCCCACCCAGCAATGAGCAGTTCTTC.

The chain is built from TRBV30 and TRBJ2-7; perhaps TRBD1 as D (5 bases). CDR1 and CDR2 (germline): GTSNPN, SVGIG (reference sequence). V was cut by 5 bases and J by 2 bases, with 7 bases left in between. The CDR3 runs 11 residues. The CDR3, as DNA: TGTGCCTGGGTAGGGGCCTACGAGCAGTACTTC. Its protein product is CAWVGAYEQYF.

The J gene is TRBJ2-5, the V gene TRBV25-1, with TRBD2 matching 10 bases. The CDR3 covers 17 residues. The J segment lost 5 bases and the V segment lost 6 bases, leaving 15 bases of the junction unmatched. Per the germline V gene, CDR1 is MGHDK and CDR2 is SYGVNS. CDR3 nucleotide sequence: TGTGCCAGCAGCCCCAAAGGACTAGCGGAGCCCGCGGAGACCCAGTACTTC. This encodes CASSPKGLAEPAETQYF.

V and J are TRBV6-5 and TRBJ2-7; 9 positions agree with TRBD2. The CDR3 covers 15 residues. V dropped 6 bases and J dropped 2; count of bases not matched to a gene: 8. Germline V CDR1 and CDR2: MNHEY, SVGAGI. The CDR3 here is CASRKEREETYEQYF. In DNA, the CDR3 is TGTGCCAGCAGGAAAGAGCGGGAGGAAACCTACGAGCAGTACTTC.

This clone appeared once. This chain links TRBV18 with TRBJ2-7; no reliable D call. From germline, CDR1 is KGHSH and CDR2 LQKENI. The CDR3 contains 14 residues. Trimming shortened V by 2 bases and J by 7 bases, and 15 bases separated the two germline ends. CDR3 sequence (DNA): TGTGCCAGCTCACCAGCCAGTTACACCGGGGAGCAGTACTTC. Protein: CASSPASYTGEQYF.

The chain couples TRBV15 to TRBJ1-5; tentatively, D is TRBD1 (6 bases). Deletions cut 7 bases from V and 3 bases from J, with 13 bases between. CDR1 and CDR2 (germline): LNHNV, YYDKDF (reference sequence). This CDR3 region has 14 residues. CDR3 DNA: TGTGCCACCACACTAGGACAGTCCAATCAGCCCCAGCATTTT. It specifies CATTLGQSNQPQHF.

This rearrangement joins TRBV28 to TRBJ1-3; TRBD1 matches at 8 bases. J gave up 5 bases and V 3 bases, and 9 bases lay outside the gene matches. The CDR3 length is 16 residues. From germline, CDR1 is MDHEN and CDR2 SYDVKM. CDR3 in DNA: TGTGCCAGCAGTTTCTTGGCCAGGGGGCAAAGAAACACCATATATTTT. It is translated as CASSFLARGQRNTIYF.

Here the CDR3 DNA reads TGTGCCACCAGCAGAGCTAATGCAGGGCTTGACGCCTATGGCTACACCTTC. This sequence encodes CATSRANAGLDAYGYTF. This rearrangement joins TRBV15 to TRBJ1-2; D perhaps matches TRBD1 (5 bases). The CDR3 has 17 amino acids. Germline CDR1 and CDR2: LNHNV and YYDKDF (reference sequence). V lost 1 base to trimming and J lost 4 bases, with 19 bases between them.